The 8 T cell receptor beta chains listed next were all sequenced from one sample in a study of control samples from healthy donors and cancer patients. The protocol was immunoSEQ multiplex PCR, while the TCRdb copy is restricted to in-frame clones and leaves out a portion. The table shows approximately 210,000 clones, with about 89% occurring only once. Sequencing was performed on blood. The receptor source for this set is a man aged 25 to 40 in good health.

Remarks on this clone: A read error may account for a junction end that differs from germline. The chain uses TRBV6-5 and TRBJ1-4; D perhaps matches TRBD1 (6 bases). CDR3 length: 15 residues. CDR1 is MNHEY, CDR2 SVGAGI, per germline. The chain's CDR3 is CASSYSIQGTEQLFF. The CDR3 DNA follows: TGTGCCAGCAGTTACTCGATCCAGGGGACTGAACAACTGTTTTTT.

The CDR3 spells CATSDPGKNYGYTF. In DNA, the CDR3 is TGTGCCACCAGTGACCCGGGCAAAAACTATGGCTACACCTTC. The V call is TRBV24-1, the J call TRBJ1-2; no firm D call. Trimming removed 4 bases at V and 2 bases at J, with 10 bases between. The germline CDR1 and CDR2 sequences are KGHDR and SFDVKD. The CDR3 has 14 residues.

The rearrangement uses TRBV5-5 and TRBJ1-2; 7 nucleotides align to TRBD1. CDR1 and CDR2 from the germline V gene are SGHKS and YYEKEE (reference sequence). The CDR3 covers 16 residues. V dropped 6 bases and J dropped 0; count of bases not matched to a gene: 11. The CDR3 reads CASTVHPGQTNYGYTF. CDR3 DNA sequence: TGTGCCAGCACCGTACACCCGGGACAGACTAACTATGGCTACACCTTC. The variable domain in full, with the rest retrieved from reference TRBV5-5 and TRBJ1-2, is DAGVTQSPTHLIKTRGQQVTLRCSPISGHKSVSWYQQVLGQGPQFIFQYYEKEERGRGNFPDRFSARQFPNYSSELNVNALLLGDSALYLCASTVHPGQTNYGYTFGSGTRLTVV.

CDR3 residues: CASSQADRGDYGYTF. The CDR3, as DNA: TGTGCCAGCAGCCAAGCCGACAGGGGCGACTATGGCTACACCTTC. This chain joins TRBV4-2 and TRBJ1-2, with 8 bases that match TRBD1. Germline V gene sequence: CDR1 LGHNA, CDR2 YNFKEQ. This CDR3 is 15 amino acids long. The V gene end was trimmed by 1 base and the J gene end by 3 bases; junction bases not matched to a gene: 4.

This CDR3 reads CASSYRNSGANVLTF. The CDR3 DNA sequence: TGCGCCAGCAGTTACAGGAACTCTGGGGCCAACGTCCTGACTTTC. The chain carries TRBV5-1 and TRBJ2-6, with D perhaps matching TRBD1 (5 bases). CDR3 size: 15 residues. Germline CDR1 and CDR2: SGHRS and YFSETQ. Trimming removed 5 bases at V and 0 bases at J, with 9 bases between.

The chain has TRBV5-1 and TRBJ2-7; the D is unclear. CDR3 length equals 12 residues. V shed 4 bases and J shed 4 bases, with 9 bases lying between them. Germline loops: CDR1 SGHRS, CDR2 YFSETQ. CDR3 loop: CASSANNYEQYF. DNA for the CDR3: TGCGCCAGCAGCGCCAATAATTACGAGCAGTACTTC.

The chain is built from TRBV7-2 and TRBJ1-2; the D gene is possibly TRBD1 (6 bases). The CDR3 totals 14 residues. Trimming shortened V by 1 base and J by 4 bases, and 10 bases separated the two germline ends. Looked up from germline, CDR1 is SGHTA and CDR2 is FQGNSA. This chain's CDR3 is CASSLEQGAYGYTF. Here the CDR3 DNA reads TGTGCCAGCAGCTTAGAACAGGGAGCCTATGGCTACACCTTC.

This clone has only one observation. This chain joins TRBV7-6 and TRBJ2-6; 7 bases align to TRBD1. The V segment lost 5 bases and the J segment 0 bases; nucleotides outside the gene matches: 7. The germline V gene encodes CDR1 SGHVS and CDR2 FNYEAQ. The CDR3 is 17 residues long. CDR3 sequence (DNA): TGTGCCAGCAGCCCGGGACAGATCACCTCTGGGGCCAACGTCCTGACTTTC. It yields the protein CASSPGQITSGANVLTF.